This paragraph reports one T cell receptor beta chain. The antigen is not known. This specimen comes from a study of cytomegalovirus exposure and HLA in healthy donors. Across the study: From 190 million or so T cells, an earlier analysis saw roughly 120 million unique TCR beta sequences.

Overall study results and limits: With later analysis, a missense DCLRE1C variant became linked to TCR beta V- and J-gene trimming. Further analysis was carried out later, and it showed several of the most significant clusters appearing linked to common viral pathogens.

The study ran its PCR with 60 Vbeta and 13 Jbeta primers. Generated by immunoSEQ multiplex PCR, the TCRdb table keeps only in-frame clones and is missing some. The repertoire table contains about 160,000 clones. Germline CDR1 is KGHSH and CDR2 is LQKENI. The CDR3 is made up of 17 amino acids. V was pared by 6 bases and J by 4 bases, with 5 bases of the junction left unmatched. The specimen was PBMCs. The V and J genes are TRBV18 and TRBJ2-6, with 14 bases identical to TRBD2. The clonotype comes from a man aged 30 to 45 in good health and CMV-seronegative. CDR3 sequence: CASSLGTSGSGANVLTF. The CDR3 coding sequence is TGTGCCAGCTCCCTTGGGACTAGCGGGAGCGGGGCCAACGTCCTGACTTTC.